This entry features one T cell receptor beta chain sequence. The CDR3 length is 13 residues. Germline CDR1 is LNHNV and CDR2 is YYDKDF (reference sequence). The germline V and J ends were trimmed by 6 bases and 12 bases, with 15 bases remaining between them. The record originates from a study of CD8 T cells in Susac syndrome. The RNA input was roughly 0.45 to 1 ug, and it was reverse transcribed with random hexamers. TCR beta CDR3 was amplified by immunoSEQ multiplex PCR. This amplification extended across 54 Vbeta and 13 Jbeta segments. In TCRdb, the immunoSEQ multiplex PCR reads were re-called with MiXCR into one record per CDR3 protein. The sample has approximately 53,000 distinct CDR3 sequences, about 92% seen once; the top ten hold about 0.51%. Sequencing of TCR beta, carried out with a high-throughput approach, was applied to CD8+ and CD4+ T cells from the blood.

The chain couples TRBV15 to TRBJ1-6, with D unclear. Sequencing was performed on CD8+ T cells from PBMCs. The receptor was derived from a human donor with multiple sclerosis. CDR3 in DNA: TGTGCCACCAGGGAGGATCTCCTGAAACCCCTCCACTTT. This sequence encodes CATREDLLKPLHF. Full variable domain (rest looked up from reference TRBV15 and TRBJ1-6): DAMVIQNPRYQVTQFGKPVTLSCSQTLNHNVMYWYQQKSSQAPKLLFHYYDKDFNNEADTPDNFQSRRPNTSFCFLDIRSPGLGDTAMYLCATREDLLKPLHFGNGTRLTVT.